Below, 28 T cell receptor beta chains from the same sample are listed, as sequenced in a study of cytotoxic CD8 clonotypes in ibrutinib-treated CLL. Libraries were prepared by immunoSEQ multiplex PCR; TCRdb keeps only in-frame clonotypes and omits some of them. The table includes about 130,000 clones, approximately 81% detected once. This specimen consisted of PBMCs, obtained after 12 months of ibrutinib treatment. The source is a human donor with chronic lymphocytic leukemia.

V usage is TRBV2 and J usage is TRBJ1-1; D is uncertain. This CDR3 has 16 amino acids. In germline, CDR1 is SNHLY, CDR2 FYNNEI. Trimming removed 0 bases from V and 0 bases from J, with 11 bases in between. The CDR3 nucleotides read TGTGCCAGCAGTGAAGCGCTCTGGCAGTTGAACACTGAAGCTTTCTTT. It is translated as CASSEALWQLNTEAFF.

This clone was seen a handful of times. V is TRBV6-5 and J is TRBJ1-1; 7 bases fit TRBD1. Germline V gene sequence: CDR1 MNHEY, CDR2 SVGAGI. The J segment lost 6 bases and the V segment lost 6 bases, leaving 4 bases of the junction unmatched. The CDR3 has 12 residues. CDR3 DNA sequence: TGTGCCAGCAGCCTGACAGGGTCTGAAGCTTTCTTT. Protein sequence: CASSLTGSEAFF.

The V and J genes are TRBV6-5 and TRBJ2-5; perhaps TRBD1 as D (7 bases). V was pared by 7 bases and J by 5 bases, with 14 bases between. CDR1 and CDR2 (germline): MNHEY, SVGAGI. The CDR3 is made up of 13 amino acids. The CDR3 nucleotides are TGTGCCAGCACCCCGACAGGGAGGGAGACCCAGTACTTC. This codes for CASTPTGRETQYF.

The chain has TRBV6-5 and TRBJ2-7; D may correspond to TRBD1 or TRBD2 (5 bases each). The germline V gene has CDR1 MNHEY and CDR2 SVGAGI. Trimming took off 2 bases at V and 2 bases at J, with 10 bases between the two ends. The CDR3 loop spans 14 amino acids. Written as DNA, the CDR3 is TGTGCCAGCAGTTACCGGCAGGGAGCCTACGAGCAGTACTTC. Translating it yields CASSYRQGAYEQYF.

CDR3: CASSRRRTQYF. The CDR3 DNA reads TGTGCCAGCAGCCGCCGCCGGACCCAGTACTTC. The chain joins TRBV5-6 to TRBJ2-5, with D unresolved. Between the trimmed V and J ends, which lost 4 bases and 7 bases, there was a span of 8 bases. CDR1 is SGHDT and CDR2 is YYEEEE in the germline V gene. CDR3 length equals 11 residues. The complete variable domain, with remaining parts taken from reference TRBV5-6 and TRBJ2-5, reads DAGVTQSPTHLIKTRGQQVTLRCSPKSGHDTVSWYQQALGQGPQFIFQYYEEEERQRGNFPDRFSGHQFPNYSSELNVNALLLGDSALYLCASSRRRTQYFGPGTRLLVL.

The J gene is TRBJ1-4, the V gene TRBV18; weak D call: TRBD1 (6 bases). V shed 5 bases and J shed 5 bases, with 15 bases lying between them. CDR1 and CDR2 from the germline V gene are KGHSH and LQKENI. This CDR3 spans 15 amino acids. The DNA for the CDR3 is TGTGCCAGCTCAGTGCGGGACATACCAAATGAAAAACTGTTTTTT. This translates into CASSVRDIPNEKLFF.

The V gene is TRBV7-2, the J gene TRBJ2-7; no clear D gene. This CDR3 is 13 amino acids long. Germline V gives CDR1 SGHTA, CDR2 FQGNSA. The V gene lost 3 bases and the J gene lost 2 bases, with 8 bases spanning the gap. The CDR3 spells CASSLIETYEQYF. The CDR3 DNA follows: TGTGCCAGCAGCTTGATCGAGACCTACGAGCAGTACTTC.

The rearrangement links TRBV5-5 to TRBJ1-1; the D is unclear. The V and J ends lost 1 base and 2 bases respectively, with 9 bases between them. Germline CDR1 and CDR2: SGHKS and YYEKEE (reference sequence). The CDR3 has 14 amino acids. Here the CDR3 DNA reads TGTGCCAGCAGCTTGCAGACGGAAAACACTGAAGCTTTCTTT. Translated: CASSLQTENTEAFF.

The gene calls are TRBV9 and TRBJ2-3; D is ambiguous. Germline V gene data show CDR1 as SGDLS and CDR2 as YYNGEE. V lost 2 bases to trimming and J lost 0 bases, with 7 bases between them. CDR3 length: 14 residues. The CDR3 reads CASSVQTSTDTQYF. The DNA for the CDR3 is TGTGCCAGCAGCGTCCAAACTAGCACAGATACGCAGTATTTT. The full variable domain, rest sourced from reference TRBV9 and TRBJ2-3, is DSGVTQTPKHLITATGQRVTLRCSPRSGDLSVYWYQQSLDQGLQFLIQYYNGEERAKGNILERFSAQQFPDLHSELNLSSLELGDSALYFCASSVQTSTDTQYFGPGTRLTVL.

The V and J genes are TRBV7-3 and TRBJ2-6; D is unresolved. Trimming left V 9 bases short and J 0 bases short, with 3 bases between. Germline V CDR1 and CDR2: SGHTA, FQGTGA. The CDR3 spans 12 residues. In DNA, the CDR3 is TGTGCCAGGGACTCTGGGGCCAACGTCCTGACTTTC. Protein sequence: CARDSGANVLTF. Filled out from reference TRBV7-3 and TRBJ2-6, the complete variable domain reads GAGVSQTPSNKVTEKGKYVELRCDPISGHTALYWYRQSLGQGPEFLIYFQGTGAADDSGLPNDRFFAVRPEGSVSTLKIQRTERGDSAVYLCARDSGANVLTFGAGSRLTVL.

V and J are TRBV9 and TRBJ2-7; 8 bases map to TRBD1. V shed 0 bases and J 9 bases; nucleotides not matched to a gene: 8. This CDR3 contains 14 residues. The germline V gene has CDR1 SGDLS and CDR2 YYNGEE. CDR3: CASSVDSGGVGQYF. The CDR3 DNA sequence: TGTGCCAGCAGCGTAGATTCAGGGGGCGTCGGGCAGTACTTC.

The chain links TRBV6-5 to TRBJ1-2; perhaps TRBD1 as D (5 bases). Trimming cost V 2 bases and J 4 bases, with 11 bases left between them. Germline lookup yields CDR1 MNHEY and CDR2 SVGAGI. This CDR3 is built from 14 residues. CDR3 protein: CASSYEGLSYGYTF. The DNA for the CDR3 is TGTGCCAGCAGTTACGAGGGGTTGTCCTATGGCTACACCTTC.

J is TRBJ2-7 and V is TRBV20-1; D is ambiguous. The CDR3 is 11 amino acids. CDR1 is DFQATT and CDR2 is SNEGSKA in the germline V gene (reference sequence). V lost 6 bases and J lost 1, with 7 bases in between. This CDR3 is CSASPSYEQYF. The CDR3, as DNA: TGCAGTGCCAGCCCTTCCTACGAGCAGTACTTC.

The V and J genes are TRBV30 and TRBJ2-5, with D possibly matching TRBD2 (6 bases). The V and J ends lost 0 bases and 0 bases respectively, with 14 bases between them. The CDR3 is 16 residues long. In germline, CDR1 is GTSNPN, CDR2 SVGIG (reference sequence). CDR3 in amino acids: CAWSVQEGEYQETQYF. The CDR3, as DNA: TGTGCCTGGAGTGTGCAGGAGGGAGAGTACCAAGAGACCCAGTACTTC.

This chain links TRBV10-1 with TRBJ1-1; D unclear. Germline V CDR1 and CDR2: WNHNN, SYGVQD (reference sequence). The CDR3 totals 13 residues. Trimming cost V 4 bases and J 1 base, with 7 bases left between them. CDR3 in amino acids: CASSVARNTEAFF. CDR3 in DNA: TGCGCCAGCAGTGTGGCAAGGAACACTGAAGCTTTCTTT.

This clone was detected only a few times. This sequence joins TRBV7-2 and TRBJ2-4, with D perhaps matching TRBD1 (5 bases). The germline CDR1 and CDR2 sequences are SGHTA and FQGNSA. V shed 0 bases and J shed 7 bases, with 7 bases lying between them. The CDR3 covers 13 residues. CDR3 in amino acids: CASSLAKGNIQYF. CDR3 nucleotide sequence: TGTGCCAGCAGCTTAGCGAAGGGGAACATTCAGTACTTC.

CDR3 protein: CATSRDPRASEKLFF. DNA for the CDR3: TGTGCCACCAGCAGAGATCCCAGGGCTTCGGAAAAACTGTTTTTT. V is TRBV15 and J is TRBJ1-4; D is possibly TRBD1 (5 bases). CDR1 and CDR2 from the germline V gene are LNHNV and YYDKDF (reference sequence). The CDR3 length is 15 residues. V was cut by 0 bases and J by 8 bases, with 13 bases left in between.

The J gene is TRBJ2-2, the V gene TRBV10-3; 10 bases are shared with TRBD2. This CDR3 is 16 amino acids long. Germline lookup yields CDR1 ENHRY and CDR2 SYGVKD. Losses at the gene ends were 3 bases for V and 2 bases for J; bases not matched to a gene: 3. The CDR3 DNA is TGTGCCATCAGTGAAGCTAGCGGGAGTAACACCGGGGAGCTGTTTTTT. Translated: CAISEASGSNTGELFF.

The chain recombines TRBV6-5 with TRBJ2-7; a weak D match, TRBD1 (6 bases). The CDR3 sequence is 14 residues long. Trimming removed 5 bases from V and 4 bases from J, with 15 bases in between. The germline CDR1 and CDR2 sequences are MNHEY and SVGAGI. The CDR3 region has the DNA TGTGCCAGCAGTCGGGACAAGAACATATACGAGCAGTACTTC. The encoded protein is CASSRDKNIYEQYF.

This chain uses TRBV2 with TRBJ1-3, with D perhaps matching TRBD1 (5 bases). The CDR3 runs 15 residues. Trimming took off 4 bases at V and 4 bases at J, with 14 bases between the two ends. Germline assignment: CDR1 SNHLY and CDR2 FYNNEI. The CDR3 DNA is TGTGCCAGCAGTGTAGTGGGCGGGGACGGAAACACCATATATTTT. Translation gives CASSVVGGDGNTIYF.

This chain uses TRBV5-4 with TRBJ2-7, with D perhaps TRBD2 (6 bases). CDR1 is SGHNT and CDR2 is YYREEE in the germline V gene (reference sequence). This CDR3 has 14 residues. V was trimmed by 4 bases and J by 4 bases, leaving 15 bases between them. This CDR3 is CASSPRDRRYEQYF. CDR3 DNA: TGTGCCAGCAGCCCGCGGGACCGGCGGTACGAGCAGTACTTC.

This chain connects TRBV30 to TRBJ1-5; the match to TRBD1 covers 11 bases. Germline values: CDR1 GTSNPN, CDR2 SVGIG (reference sequence). J was trimmed by 4 bases and V by 7 bases; bases with no gene match: 3. This CDR3 has 13 amino acids. The CDR3 coding sequence is TGTGCCTTCGGGACAGGGGGAAATCAGCCCCAGCATTTT. Translating gives CAFGTGGNQPQHF.

The CDR3 spells CASSAGTGSSYEQYF. The CDR3 nucleotides are TGTGCCAGCAGCGCCGGGACAGGGAGCTCCTACGAGCAGTACTTC. This rearrangement joins TRBV9 to TRBJ2-7, with TRBD1 matching over 9 bases. CDR1 and CDR2 (germline): SGDLS, YYNGEE. The CDR3 consists of 15 residues. Trimming at V came to 3 bases and at J to 0 bases, leaving 4 bases not matched to a gene. Using reference TRBV9 and TRBJ2-7 for the parts outside the CDR3, the full variable domain is DSGVTQTPKHLITATGQRVTLRCSPRSGDLSVYWYQQSLDQGLQFLIQYYNGEERAKGNILERFSAQQFPDLHSELNLSSLELGDSALYFCASSAGTGSSYEQYFGPGTRLTVT.

The genes are TRBV6-5 and TRBJ1-2; weak D call: TRBD1 (5 bases). Germline assignment: CDR1 MNHEY and CDR2 SVGAGI. This CDR3 spans 12 amino acids. The V end was cut by 4 bases, the J end by 3 bases, with 6 bases between. CDR3 sequence: CASSSRDYGYTF. For the CDR3, the DNA is TGTGCCAGCAGTTCCAGGGACTATGGCTACACCTTC.

The genes are TRBV27 and TRBJ1-1; 8 nucleotides line up with TRBD1. CDR1 is MNHEY, CDR2 SMNVEV, per germline (reference sequence). The J segment lost 3 bases and the V segment lost 5 bases, leaving 8 bases of the junction unmatched. The CDR3 has 15 residues. CDR3 residues: CASSPRTGLHTEAFF. Written as DNA, the CDR3 is TGTGCCAGCAGTCCCCGGACAGGGCTTCACACTGAAGCTTTCTTT.

The rearrangement links TRBV5-1 to TRBJ2-1; no clear D. The V gene lost 4 bases and the J gene lost 0 bases, with 5 bases spanning the gap. The CDR3 is 13 amino acids. Germline CDR1 and CDR2: SGHRS and YFSETQ. The CDR3 sequence is CASSGPSYNEQFF. The CDR3 coding sequence is TGCGCCAGCAGCGGGCCCTCCTACAATGAGCAGTTCTTC.

This clone has a single count. The chain joins TRBV27 to TRBJ2-1; 9 nucleotides line up with TRBD1. J was trimmed by 8 bases and V by 5 bases; bases with no gene match: 7. The CDR3 consists of 14 residues. Germline V lookup: CDR1 MNHEY, CDR2 SMNVEV (reference sequence). CDR3 sequence reads: CASSTGTGSHEQFF. The DNA for the CDR3 is TGTGCCAGCAGTACCGGGACAGGGTCGCATGAGCAGTTCTTC.

The chain links TRBV30 to TRBJ2-7; D remains ambiguous. Germline CDR1 is GTSNPN and CDR2 is SVGIG (reference sequence). Trimming cost V 0 bases and J 0 bases, with 15 bases left between them. This CDR3 contains 16 residues. This CDR3 is CAWSVRAFLGSYEQYF. CDR3 nucleotides: TGTGCCTGGAGTGTACGGGCCTTTTTGGGCTCCTACGAGCAGTACTTC.